This T cell receptor beta chain was captured by sequencing in a study of blood T cell repertoires in COVID-19. The V gene's germline CDR1 is SGHAT and CDR2 FQNNGV. CDR3 length: 14 amino acids. V shed 2 bases, J shed 8 bases, and the junction held 6 bases outside the gene matches. This table comes from immunoSEQ multiplex PCR, and its TCRdb copy is limited to in-frame clones, with some not included. This repertoire shows 120,000 to 150,000 clones, approximately 90% found once; its top ten account for under 2%. The chain couples TRBV11-2 to TRBJ1-2; 9 nucleotides agree with TRBD1. Sequencing was done on a sample of peripheral blood. This clonotype was sampled from a human donor in a cohort sampled during active COVID-19. In DNA form, the CDR3 reads TGTGCCAGCAGCTTAACGACAGGGGGGCGCGGCTACACCTTC. Translating it yields CASSLTTGGRGYTF.